This TCR beta chain was profiled in a study of blood T cell repertoires in COVID-19. Only in-frame clones appear in the TCRdb table, and some are missing; sequencing was by immunoSEQ multiplex PCR. The sample consists of 120,000 or so clones, roughly 76% of them appearing once. This CDR3 region has 13 residues. V lost 4 bases to trimming and J lost 5 bases, with 14 bases between them. Germline V lookup: CDR1 GTSNPN, CDR2 SVGIG (reference sequence). The sample taken for sequencing was peripheral blood. The sequence came from a woman in her fifties or sixties with acute or convalescent COVID-19. This chain connects TRBV30 to TRBJ1-1, with D perhaps TRBD1 (6 bases). The CDR3 coding sequence is TGTGCCTGGACCCGAGGGGGAAATACTGAAGCTTTCTTT. Amino acids: CAWTRGGNTEAFF.